These 29 T cell receptor delta chains were all obtained from the same sample, sequenced in a study of Vδ1+ human thymocytes. General study points: Thymic TRG and TRD repertoires appeared highly polyclonal, with Gaussian CDR3 length distributions.

The template was reverse-transcribed extracted RNA. CDR3 amplicons came from multiplex PCR with pooled V-gene forward and constant-region reverse primers. TCRdb reanalyzed the multiplex PCR reads using CATT. The table shows fewer than 25,000 delta-chain clones, with 6.5% to 10% occurring only once. No cognate antigen is known for these TCRs. Sequencing was performed on Vdelta1+ gamma-delta thymocytes from the thymus. The subset here: FACS-sorted CD3+ TCRalphabeta- TCRVdelta1+ TCRVdelta2- thymocytes. The receptors originated from a child younger than two who had congenital heart surgery.

This clone has just a few counts. This chain joins TRDV1 and TRDJ1; possible D gene TRDD3, 5 bases. V lost 5 bases and J lost 0, with 25 bases in between. The V gene's germline CDR1 is TSWWSYY and CDR2 QGS. This CDR3 is 19 amino acids long. The CDR3 spells CALGLIPRGDGFYTDKLIF. CDR3 bases: TGTGCTCTTGGGCTAATACCTAGGGGAGACGGTTTCTACACCGATAAACTCATCTTT.

This clone was seen a handful of times. The V call is TRDV1, the J call TRDJ1, with TRDD3 as a possible D gene (5 bases). This CDR3 has 14 amino acids. Trimming removed 3 bases at V and 8 bases at J, with 16 bases between. CDR1 and CDR2 from the germline V gene are TSWWSYY and QGS. The CDR3 DNA reads TGTGCTCTTGGGGACGCATGGGGTGAGGCGAAACTCATCTTT. Encoded protein: CALGDAWGEAKLIF.

This clone was seen a few times. This rearrangement joins TRDV1 to TRDJ1, with no clear D. The CDR3 length is 17 residues. Trimming removed 2 bases at V and 1 base at J, with 17 bases between. Germline CDR1 and CDR2: TSWWSYY and QGS. DNA for the CDR3: TGTGCTCTTGGGGAAGCTTACGGACCCCTCAGCACCGATAAACTCATCTTT. It is translated as CALGEAYGPLSTDKLIF.

Concerning this clone: The junction departs from the called germline gene at one end, perhaps through a read error. This sample includes further DNA sequences coding for the same CDR3. This sequence joins TRDV1 and TRDJ1; unclear D gene. Germline lookup yields CDR1 TSWWSYY and CDR2 QGS. This CDR3 is built from 11 residues. CDR3 sequence (DNA): TGTGCTCTTGGTGTCATAGGTAAACTCATCTTC. It is translated as CALGVIGKLIF.

This clone was seen a handful of times. The rearrangement links TRDV1 to TRDJ1; D is possibly TRDD3 (6 bases). The CDR3 runs 17 residues. With 0 bases removed from V and 2 bases from J, the gap between germline ends came to 16 bases. Germline V CDR1 and CDR2: TSWWSYY, QGS. In DNA, the CDR3 is TGTGCTCTTGGGGAACTACACGTCGGGGATCATACCGATAAACTCATCTTT. Amino acids: CALGELHVGDHTDKLIF.

The rearrangement links TRDV2 to TRDJ1; 12 bases agree with TRDD3. Unmatched junction bases numbered 6, after V lost 2 bases and J lost 0 bases. The CDR3 length is 17 residues. The germline CDR1 and CDR2 sequences are GEAIGNYY and EKD. This chain's CDR3 is CACDNYWGIPYTDKLIF. The CDR3 bases are TGTGCCTGTGACAACTACTGGGGGATACCGTACACCGATAAACTCATCTTT.

This clone was counted only a few times. This rearrangement joins TRDV1 to TRDJ1, with 13 bases matching TRDD3. CDR1 and CDR2 from the germline V gene are TSWWSYY and QGS. This CDR3 spans 22 amino acids. V shed 1 base, J shed 2 bases, and the junction held 19 bases outside the gene matches. CDR3 protein: CALGEPIQDPTLGDTRTDKLIF. CDR3 nucleotides: TGTGCTCTTGGGGAACCGATTCAGGATCCTACACTGGGGGATACGAGGACCGATAAACTCATCTTT.

In its sample, this clone was seen a few times. The chain is built from TRDV1 and TRDJ1; 9 bases match TRDD3. V was pared by 3 bases and J by 3 bases, with 29 bases of the junction left unmatched. The germline CDR1 and CDR2 sequences are TSWWSYY and QGS. The CDR3 contains 23 residues. CDR3 sequence: CALGESANTGGTFRTSGSDKLIF. DNA of the CDR3: TGTGCTCTTGGGGAGTCGGCAAATACTGGGGGAACCTTTCGAACCTCCGGGTCCGATAAACTCATCTTT.

J is TRDJ1 and V is TRDV1, with 10 bases fitting TRDD3. CDR3 size: 18 residues. CDR1 and CDR2 (germline): TSWWSYY, QGS. V trimming: 5 bases; J trimming: 4 bases; junction bases outside the gene matches: 16. The CDR3 loop is CALGTYAGGYQGFDKLIF. CDR3 in DNA: TGTGCTCTTGGGACATACGCTGGGGGATATCAGGGGTTCGATAAACTCATCTTT.

This clone turned up a few times. This chain joins TRDV1 and TRDJ1, with TRDD2 identical over 9 bases. Looked up from germline, CDR1 is TSWWSYY and CDR2 is QGS. The CDR3 is 16 amino acids. V lost 5 bases to trimming and J lost 2 bases; unmatched junction nucleotides: 9. In DNA, the CDR3 is TGTGCTCTTGGGTTAACCCCCTTCCTACAGACCGATAAACTCATCTTT. Amino acids: CALGLTPFLQTDKLIF.

The chain combines TRDV1 with TRDJ1; 7 bases are shared with TRDD3. V dropped 4 bases and J dropped 0; count of bases not matched to a gene: 20. This CDR3 is built from 20 residues. Looked up from germline, CDR1 is TSWWSYY and CDR2 is QGS. The CDR3 loop is CALGGNFLGATGLYTDKLIF. The DNA of the CDR3 is TGTGCTCTTGGGGGTAACTTTCTGGGGGCCACCGGACTGTACACCGATAAACTCATCTTT.

This chain links TRDV1 with TRDJ1, with TRDD3 matching over 13 bases. This CDR3 is built from 26 residues. Per the germline V gene, CDR1 is TSWWSYY and CDR2 is QGS. V was pared by 0 bases and J by 0 bases, with 28 bases of the junction left unmatched. The CDR3 region has the DNA TGTGCTCTTGGGGAACTAGAACCATCTCCTACCAGTACTGGGGGATACGAGGGCCTATACACCGATAAACTCATCTTT. Translation: CALGELEPSPTSTGGYEGLYTDKLIF.

The chain is built from TRDV1 and TRDJ1, with no clear D. The CDR3 totals 13 residues. The V and J ends lost 3 bases and 8 bases respectively, with 13 bases between them. In germline, CDR1 is TSWWSYY, CDR2 QGS. The CDR3 DNA sequence: TGTGCTCTTGGGGAGCCGCCCTCGGCCAAACTCATCTTT. As protein: CALGEPPSAKLIF.

This chain joins TRDV1 and TRDJ2, with D uncertain. V lost 2 bases, J lost 9 bases, and 10 bases lay in between. The CDR3 contains 13 residues. Germline assignment: CDR1 TSWWSYY and CDR2 QGS. CDR3 in amino acids: CALGESPPPQLFF. The DNA of the CDR3 is TGTGCTCTTGGGGAAAGCCCTCCCCCACAACTCTTCTTT.

This clone was seen only a few times. The chain links TRDV1 to TRDJ1; TRDD3 aligns across 7 bases. This CDR3 contains 19 residues. Germline CDR1 TSWWSYY, CDR2 QGS. The J segment lost 0 bases and the V segment lost 5 bases, leaving 18 bases of the junction unmatched. CDR3 coding DNA: TGTGCTCTTGGGAATCGCCGGGTGTTGGGGGACCCCTACACCGATAAACTCATCTTT. Its protein is CALGNRRVLGDPYTDKLIF.

The rearrangement uses TRDV2 and TRDJ1, with D tentatively TRDD3 (5 bases). The CDR3 sequence is 21 residues long. CDR1 is GEAIGNYY, CDR2 EKD, per germline. V lost 3 bases to trimming and J lost 0 bases, with 31 bases between them. The CDR3 spells CACDDRNWRGTRLSYTDKLIF. CDR3 nucleotides: TGTGCCTGTGACGACCGTAACTGGAGAGGGACACGATTGTCGTACACCGATAAACTCATCTTT.

This clone was counted only a few times. This sequence joins TRDV1 and TRDJ2, with D possibly TRDD2 on 5 matching bases. The V and J ends lost 0 bases and 0 bases respectively, with 11 bases between them. The CDR3 loop spans 17 amino acids. Germline V gives CDR1 TSWWSYY, CDR2 QGS. In DNA, the CDR3 is TGTGCTCTTGGGGAACTTGGAACCTACACTTTGACAGCACAACTCTTCTTT. Amino acid sequence: CALGELGTYTLTAQLFF.

The J gene is TRDJ2, the V gene TRDV1; D uncertain. The CDR3 spans 14 residues. V gave up 1 base and J gave up 5 bases, with 8 bases separating them. CDR1 TSWWSYY and CDR2 QGS come from the germline V gene. The CDR3 DNA follows: TGTGCTCTTGGGGAACCGCGCCCCACAGCACAACTCTTCTTT. Translation gives CALGEPRPTAQLFF.

This clone was detected a few times. This chain joins TRDV1 and TRDJ1, with TRDD3 matching 13 bases. The CDR3 sequence is 26 residues long. The V gene end was trimmed by 2 bases and the J gene end by 4 bases; junction bases not matched to a gene: 34. Germline CDR1 and CDR2: TSWWSYY and QGS. CDR3 DNA sequence: TGTGCTCTTGGGGAAAGGCCCCCCTTCCGACCTTCTTACTGGGGGATACGGAGGGGACAAAACGATAAACTCATCTTT. This encodes CALGERPPFRPSYWGIRRGQNDKLIF.

This clone was seen a handful of times. This specimen includes other DNA sequences encoding the same CDR3. The V and J genes are TRDV1 and TRDJ1; 9 bases agree with TRDD2. Germline assignment: CDR1 TSWWSYY and CDR2 QGS. This CDR3 spans 19 amino acids. J gave up 0 bases and V 3 bases, and 14 bases lay outside the gene matches. CDR3 sequence: CALGEPRGLPTGYTDKLIF. In nucleotides, the CDR3 is TGTGCTCTTGGGGAGCCACGGGGCCTTCCTACTGGGTACACCGATAAACTCATCTTT.

A word on this clone: One end of the junction does not line up with germline, which may come from a read error. The chain combines TRDV2 with TRDJ3, with 9 nucleotides matching TRDD3. The germline CDR1 and CDR2 sequences are GEAIGNYY and EKD. The CDR3 contains 17 residues. CDR3 sequence: CACDTGGYSWDPRQMFF. CDR3 DNA sequence: TGTGCCTGTGACACCGGGGGATACTCCTGGGACCCCCGACAGATGTTTTTC.

The V gene is TRDV1, the J gene TRDJ1; possibly TRDD3 for D (6 bases). Because TCRdb records no J gene, it was assigned here through a match of the DNA to germline. This CDR3 is 16 amino acids long. Germline V gene data show CDR1 as TSWWSYY and CDR2 as QGS. V was shortened by 9 bases and J by 0 bases, with 20 bases between the two germline ends. In DNA, the CDR3 is TGTGCTCTCAAAAGCTCTGGGGACGGGTACACCGATAAACTCATCTTT. This gives the protein CALKSSGDGYTDKLIF.

This clone was counted only a few times. The chain links TRDV1 to TRDJ1; TRDD3 aligns across 10 bases. Germline loops: CDR1 TSWWSYY, CDR2 QGS. Trimming removed 4 bases from V and 4 bases from J; junction bases left unmatched: 21. The CDR3 has 20 amino acids. CDR3: CALGVGATGGGYFSGDKLIF. The CDR3 DNA sequence: TGTGCTCTTGGGGTGGGAGCGACTGGTGGGGGATACTTTTCCGGCGATAAACTCATCTTT.

The J gene is TRDJ1, the V gene TRDV1; 12 bases fit TRDD3. Germline-derived CDR1 and CDR2 are TSWWSYY and QGS. The CDR3 is 22 residues long. Trimming cost V 4 bases and J 0 bases; bases outside gene matches: 21. CDR3 coding DNA: TGTGCTCTTGGGGTCCCTCTGAGGTCTACTGGGGGATACCGGCTGTACACCGATAAACTCATCTTT. Translation: CALGVPLRSTGGYRLYTDKLIF.

The sample holds a few counts of this clone. V usage is TRDV1 and J usage is TRDJ1, with D possibly TRDD3 on 6 matching bases. This CDR3 comprises 23 residues. Germline lookup yields CDR1 TSWWSYY and CDR2 QGS. Deletions cut 0 bases from V and 0 bases from J, with 32 bases between. The CDR3 nucleotides read TGTGCTCTTGGGGAACTAGATGACTCCGAGATCTTAGGGGATCCCTTGTACACCGATAAACTCATCTTT. This sequence encodes CALGELDDSEILGDPLYTDKLIF.

Of note for this clone: The sample carries other DNA sequences with the same CDR3. The chain uses TRDV1 and TRDJ1; D call uncertain. V was clipped by 1 base and J by 9 bases, with 3 bases between them. The CDR3 contains 10 residues. Germline V gives CDR1 TSWWSYY, CDR2 QGS. The CDR3 protein is CALGERELIF. DNA of the CDR3: TGTGCTCTTGGGGAACGAGAACTCATCTTT.

This clone was seen a few times. This chain links TRDV1 with TRDJ1; 11 nucleotides align to TRDD3. Germline CDR1 reads TSWWSYY; CDR2 reads QGS. The CDR3 contains 25 residues. The trim removed 0 bases at V and 0 bases at J, leaving 27 bases unmatched. The CDR3 loop is CALGELVLRRSSLYWGIAYTDKLIF. CDR3 bases: TGTGCTCTTGGGGAACTAGTATTAAGGCGTTCCTCCCTGTACTGGGGGATAGCGTACACCGATAAACTCATCTTT.

The J gene is uncalled and the V gene is TRDV3. Germline V CDR1 and CDR2: TVYSNPD, GDNSRS (reference sequence). There are 15 residues in the CDR3. The CDR3 is CAFYRASQLLFSLIF. The CDR3 DNA sequence: TGTGCCTTTTATCGAGCCAGCCAGCTTCTCTTTAGTCTCATCTTT.

This clone was counted only a few times. This sequence joins TRDV1 and TRDJ1; D is uncertain. Germline lookup yields CDR1 TSWWSYY and CDR2 QGS. The CDR3 length is 19 residues. V dropped 4 bases and J dropped 0 bases, with 24 bases sitting between them. The CDR3 bases are TGTGCTCTTGGGGCCACCAGTCGAGGTCACCAGCAATACACCGATAAACTCATCTTT. Translating it yields CALGATSRGHQQYTDKLIF.